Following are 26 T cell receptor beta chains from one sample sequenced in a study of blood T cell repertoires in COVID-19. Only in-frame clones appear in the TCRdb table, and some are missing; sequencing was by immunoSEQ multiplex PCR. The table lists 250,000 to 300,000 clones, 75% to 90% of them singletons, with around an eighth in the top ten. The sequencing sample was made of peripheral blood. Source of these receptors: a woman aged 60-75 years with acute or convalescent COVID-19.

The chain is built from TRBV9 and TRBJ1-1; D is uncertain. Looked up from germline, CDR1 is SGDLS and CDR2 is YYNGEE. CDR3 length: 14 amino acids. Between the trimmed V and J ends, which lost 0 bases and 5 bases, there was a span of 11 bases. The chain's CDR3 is CASSVGHPRTEAFF. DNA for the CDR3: TGTGCCAGCAGCGTAGGGCACCCCAGGACTGAAGCTTTCTTT.

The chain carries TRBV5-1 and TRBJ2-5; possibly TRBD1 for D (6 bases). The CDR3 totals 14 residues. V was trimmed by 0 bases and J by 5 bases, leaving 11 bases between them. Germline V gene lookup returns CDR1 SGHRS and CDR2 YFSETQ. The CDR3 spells CASSLDGGLETQYF. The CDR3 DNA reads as TGCGCCAGCAGCTTGGATGGGGGCTTGGAGACCCAGTACTTC.

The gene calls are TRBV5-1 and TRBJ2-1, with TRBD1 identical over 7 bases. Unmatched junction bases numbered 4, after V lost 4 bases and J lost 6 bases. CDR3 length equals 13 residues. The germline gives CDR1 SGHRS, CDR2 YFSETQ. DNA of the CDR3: TGCGCCAGCAGCATGGGACAGATCAATGAGCAGTTCTTC. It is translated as CASSMGQINEQFF.

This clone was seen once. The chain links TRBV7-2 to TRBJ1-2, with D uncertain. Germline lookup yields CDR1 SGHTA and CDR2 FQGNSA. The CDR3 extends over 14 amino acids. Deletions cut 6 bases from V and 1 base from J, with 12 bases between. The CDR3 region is CASSSDGVNYGYTF. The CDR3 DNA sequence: TGTGCCAGCAGTTCCGACGGAGTTAACTATGGCTACACCTTC.

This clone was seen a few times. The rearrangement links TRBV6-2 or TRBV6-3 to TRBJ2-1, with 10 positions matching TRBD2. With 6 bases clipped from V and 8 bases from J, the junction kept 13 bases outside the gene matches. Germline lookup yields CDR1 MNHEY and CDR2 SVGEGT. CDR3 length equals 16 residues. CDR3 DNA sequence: TGTGCCAGCAGCCCTATCGGGGCTAGCGGGAGTGATGAGCAGTTCTTC. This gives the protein CASSPIGASGSDEQFF.

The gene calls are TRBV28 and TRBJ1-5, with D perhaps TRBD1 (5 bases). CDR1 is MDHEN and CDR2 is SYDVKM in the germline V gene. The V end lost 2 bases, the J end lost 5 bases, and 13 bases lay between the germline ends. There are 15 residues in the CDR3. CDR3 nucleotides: TGTGCCAGCAGTTTAGGGGCAGGGTCGTATCAGCCCCAGCATTTT. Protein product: CASSLGAGSYQPQHF. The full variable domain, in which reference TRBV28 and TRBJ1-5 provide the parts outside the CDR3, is DVKVTQSSRYLVKRTGEKVFLECVQDMDHENMFWYRQDPGLGLRLIYFSYDVKMKEKGDIPEGYSVSREKKERFSLILESASTNQTSMYLCASSLGAGSYQPQHFGDGTRLSIL.

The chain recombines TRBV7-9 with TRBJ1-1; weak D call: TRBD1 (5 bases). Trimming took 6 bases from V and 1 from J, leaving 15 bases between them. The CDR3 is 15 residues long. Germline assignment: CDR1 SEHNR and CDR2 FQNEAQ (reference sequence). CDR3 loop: CASSPGFTGNTEAFF. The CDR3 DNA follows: TGTGCCAGCAGTCCTGGGTTTACAGGGAACACTGAAGCTTTCTTT.

CDR3: CASSSGTGGGEQYF. CDR3 bases: TGTGCCAGCAGCTCCGGGACAGGGGGTGGAGAGCAGTACTTC. The V and J genes are TRBV7-3 and TRBJ2-7, with TRBD1 matching 11 bases. Germline loops: CDR1 SGHTA, CDR2 FQGTGA. The trim removed 4 bases at V and 7 bases at J, leaving 6 bases unmatched. The CDR3 has 14 residues.

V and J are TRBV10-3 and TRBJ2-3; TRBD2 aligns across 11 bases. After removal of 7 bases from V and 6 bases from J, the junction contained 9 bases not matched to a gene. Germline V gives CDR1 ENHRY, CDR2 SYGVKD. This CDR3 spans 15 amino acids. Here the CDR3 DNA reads TGTGCCATCAAGATGGTAGCGGGAGGGGGGGATACGCAGTATTTT. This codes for CAIKMVAGGGDTQYF.

CDR3 in amino acids: CASSFGGAYLTGELFF. The CDR3 nucleotides are TGCGCCAGCAGCTTTGGAGGGGCCTACCTCACCGGGGAGCTGTTTTTT. V is TRBV5-1 and J is TRBJ2-2; perhaps TRBD2 as D (6 bases). CDR1 is SGHRS, CDR2 YFSETQ, per germline. Trimming shortened V by 2 bases and J by 4 bases, and 15 bases separated the two germline ends. The CDR3 totals 16 residues. Together with reference TRBV5-1 and TRBJ2-2, the CDR3 gives the full variable domain: KAGVTQTPRYLIKTRGQQVTLSCSPISGHRSVSWYQQTPGQGLQFLFEYFSETQRNKGNFPGRFSGRQFSNSRSEMNVSTLELGDSALYLCASSFGGAYLTGELFFGEGSRLTVL.

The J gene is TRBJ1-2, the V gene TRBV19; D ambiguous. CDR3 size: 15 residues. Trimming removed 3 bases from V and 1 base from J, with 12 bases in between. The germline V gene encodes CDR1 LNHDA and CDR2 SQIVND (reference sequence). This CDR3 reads CASSMGHGSNYGYTF. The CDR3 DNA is TGTGCCAGTAGTATGGGCCACGGGAGTAACTATGGCTACACCTTC. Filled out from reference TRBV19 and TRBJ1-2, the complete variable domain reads DGGITQSPKYLFRKEGQNVTLSCEQNLNHDAMYWYRQDPGQGLRLIYYSQIVNDFQKGDIAEGYSVSREKKESFPLTVTSAQKNPTAFYLCASSMGHGSNYGYTFGSGTRLTVV.

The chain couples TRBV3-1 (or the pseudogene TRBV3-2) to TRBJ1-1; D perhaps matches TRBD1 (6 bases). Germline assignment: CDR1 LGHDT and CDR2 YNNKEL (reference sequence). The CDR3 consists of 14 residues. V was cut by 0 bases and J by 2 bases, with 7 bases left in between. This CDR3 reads CASSQEQGNTEAFF. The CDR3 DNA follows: TGTGCCAGCAGCCAAGAACAGGGTAACACTGAAGCTTTCTTT.

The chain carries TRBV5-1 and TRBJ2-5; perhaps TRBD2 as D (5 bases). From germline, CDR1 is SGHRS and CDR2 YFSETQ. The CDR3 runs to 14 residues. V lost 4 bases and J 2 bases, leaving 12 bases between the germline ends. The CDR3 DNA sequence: TGCGCCAGCAGCGGGGTCGAGCGGCAAGAGACCCAGTACTTC. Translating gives CASSGVERQETQYF.

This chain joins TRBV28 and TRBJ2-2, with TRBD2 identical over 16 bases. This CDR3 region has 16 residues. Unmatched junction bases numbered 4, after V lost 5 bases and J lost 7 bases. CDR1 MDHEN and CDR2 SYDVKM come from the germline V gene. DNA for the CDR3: TGTGCCAGCAGTACGGGACTAGCGGGGGGGAACGGGGAGCTGTTTTTT. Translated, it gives CASSTGLAGGNGELFF.

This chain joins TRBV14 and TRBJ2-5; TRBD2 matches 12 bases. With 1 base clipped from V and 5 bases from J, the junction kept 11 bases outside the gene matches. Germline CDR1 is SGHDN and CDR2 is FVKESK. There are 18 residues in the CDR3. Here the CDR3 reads CASSQGRLAGGFEETQYF. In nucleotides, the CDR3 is TGTGCCAGCAGCCAAGGCCGTCTAGCGGGAGGGTTCGAGGAGACCCAGTACTTC.

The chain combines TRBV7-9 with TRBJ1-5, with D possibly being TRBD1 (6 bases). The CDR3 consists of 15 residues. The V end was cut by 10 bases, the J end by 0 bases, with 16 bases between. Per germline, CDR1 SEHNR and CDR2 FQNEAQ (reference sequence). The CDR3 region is CATTPRGGSNQPQHF. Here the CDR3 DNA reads TGTGCCACCACACCCCGAGGGGGTAGCAATCAGCCCCAGCATTTT.

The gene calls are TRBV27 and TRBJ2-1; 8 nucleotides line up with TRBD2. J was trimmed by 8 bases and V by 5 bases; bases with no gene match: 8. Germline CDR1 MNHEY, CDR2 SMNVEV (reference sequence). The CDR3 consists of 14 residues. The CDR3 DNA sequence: TGTGCCAGCAGTACACTAGCGGTATCGGATGAGCAGTTCTTC. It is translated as CASSTLAVSDEQFF.

CDR3 region: CASSLDGRGRVMGKNIQYF. CDR3 in DNA: TGTGCCAGCAGCTTAGATGGTAGGGGGCGGGTTATGGGCAAAAACATTCAGTACTTC. The chain combines TRBV7-2 with TRBJ2-4, with 7 bases matching TRBD1. V was clipped by 1 base and J by 3 bases; unmatched bases: 15. The CDR3 loop spans 19 amino acids. Germline assignment: CDR1 SGHTA and CDR2 FQGNSA.

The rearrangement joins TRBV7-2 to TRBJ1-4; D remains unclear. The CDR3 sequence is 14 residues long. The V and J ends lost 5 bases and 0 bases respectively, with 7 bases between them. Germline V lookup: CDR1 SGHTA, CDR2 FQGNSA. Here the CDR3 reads CASSSQATNEKLFF. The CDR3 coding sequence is TGTGCCAGCAGCAGTCAGGCAACTAATGAAAAACTGTTTTTT.

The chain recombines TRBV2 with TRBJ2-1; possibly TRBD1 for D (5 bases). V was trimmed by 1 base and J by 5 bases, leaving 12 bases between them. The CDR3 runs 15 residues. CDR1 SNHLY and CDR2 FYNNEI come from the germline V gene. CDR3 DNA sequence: TGTGCCAGCAGTGAAGAGGGGTATCGGGACAATGAGCAGTTCTTC. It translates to CASSEEGYRDNEQFF.

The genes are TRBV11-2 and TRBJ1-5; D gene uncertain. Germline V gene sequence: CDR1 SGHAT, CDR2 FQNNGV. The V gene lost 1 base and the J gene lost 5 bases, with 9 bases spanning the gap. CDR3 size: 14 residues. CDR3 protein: CASSLADIHQPQHF. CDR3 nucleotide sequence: TGTGCCAGCAGCTTAGCCGACATCCATCAGCCCCAGCATTTT.

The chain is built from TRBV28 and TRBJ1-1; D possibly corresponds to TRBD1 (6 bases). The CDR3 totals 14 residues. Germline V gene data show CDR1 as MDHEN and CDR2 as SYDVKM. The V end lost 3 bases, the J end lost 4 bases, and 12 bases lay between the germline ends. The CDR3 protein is CASSLVGGSTEAFF. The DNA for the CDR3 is TGTGCCAGCAGTTTGGTAGGGGGTAGCACTGAAGCTTTCTTT. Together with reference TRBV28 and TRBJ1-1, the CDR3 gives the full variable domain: DVKVTQSSRYLVKRTGEKVFLECVQDMDHENMFWYRQDPGLGLRLIYFSYDVKMKEKGDIPEGYSVSREKKERFSLILESASTNQTSMYLCASSLVGGSTEAFFGQGTRLTVV.

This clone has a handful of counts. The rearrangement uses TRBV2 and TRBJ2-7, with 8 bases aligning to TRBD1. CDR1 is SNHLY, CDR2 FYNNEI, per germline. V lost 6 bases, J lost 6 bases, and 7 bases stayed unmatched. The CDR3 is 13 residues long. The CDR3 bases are TGTGCCAGCAGCCGCGACAGGGGTGGCGAGCAGTACTTC. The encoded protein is CASSRDRGGEQYF.

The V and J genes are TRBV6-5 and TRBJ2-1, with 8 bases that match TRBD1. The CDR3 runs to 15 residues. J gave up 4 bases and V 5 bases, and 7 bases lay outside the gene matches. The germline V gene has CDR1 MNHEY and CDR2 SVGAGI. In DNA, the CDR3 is TGTGCCAGCAGTCGCAGGGGGCGCGCGTACAATGAGCAGTTCTTC. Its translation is CASSRRGRAYNEQFF.

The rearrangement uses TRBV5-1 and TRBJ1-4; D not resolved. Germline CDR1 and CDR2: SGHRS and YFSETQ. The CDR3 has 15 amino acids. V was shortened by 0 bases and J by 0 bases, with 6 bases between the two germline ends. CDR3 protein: CASSLELATNEKLFF. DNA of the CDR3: TGCGCCAGCAGCTTGGAGCTCGCAACTAATGAAAAACTGTTTTTT. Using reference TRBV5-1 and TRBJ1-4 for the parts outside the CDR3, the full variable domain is KAGVTQTPRYLIKTRGQQVTLSCSPISGHRSVSWYQQTPGQGLQFLFEYFSETQRNKGNFPGRFSGRQFSNSRSEMNVSTLELGDSALYLCASSLELATNEKLFFGSGTQLSVL.

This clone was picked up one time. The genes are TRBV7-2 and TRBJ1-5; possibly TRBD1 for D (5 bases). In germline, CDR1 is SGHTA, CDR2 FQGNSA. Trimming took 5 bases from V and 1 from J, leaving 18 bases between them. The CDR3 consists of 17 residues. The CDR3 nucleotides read TGTGCCAGCAGCAAAAATCACCGGGACTGGAGCAATCAGCCCCAGCATTTT. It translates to CASSKNHRDWSNQPQHF.